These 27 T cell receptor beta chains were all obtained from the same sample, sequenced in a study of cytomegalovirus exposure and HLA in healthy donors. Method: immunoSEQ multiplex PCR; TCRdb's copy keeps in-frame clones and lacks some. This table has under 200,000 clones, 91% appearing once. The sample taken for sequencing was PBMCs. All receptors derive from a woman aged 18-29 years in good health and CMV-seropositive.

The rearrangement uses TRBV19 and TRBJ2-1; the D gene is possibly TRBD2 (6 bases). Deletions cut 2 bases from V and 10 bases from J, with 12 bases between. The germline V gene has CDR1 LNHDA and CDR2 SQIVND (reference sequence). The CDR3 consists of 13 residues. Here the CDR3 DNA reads TGTGCCAGTAGTATAAGGTCTAGCGCCGAGCAGTTCTTC. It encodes CASSIRSSAEQFF. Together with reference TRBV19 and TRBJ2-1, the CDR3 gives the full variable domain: DGGITQSPKYLFRKEGQNVTLSCEQNLNHDAMYWYRQDPGQGLRLIYYSQIVNDFQKGDIAEGYSVSREKKESFPLTVTSAQKNPTAFYLCASSIRSSAEQFFGPGTRLTVL.

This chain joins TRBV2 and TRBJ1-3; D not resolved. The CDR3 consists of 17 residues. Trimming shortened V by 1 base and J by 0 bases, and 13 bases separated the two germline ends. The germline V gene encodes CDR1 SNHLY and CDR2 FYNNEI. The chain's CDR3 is CASSEGSPGSSGNTIYF. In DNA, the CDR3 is TGTGCCAGCAGTGAAGGTTCGCCGGGGAGCTCTGGAAACACCATATATTTT.

CDR3: CASLPGQTNTGELFF. The CDR3 DNA reads TGCGCCAGTCTCCCGGGACAGACGAACACCGGGGAGCTGTTTTTT. The chain uses TRBV5-1 and TRBJ2-2; 7 nucleotides align to TRBD1. Germline assignment: CDR1 SGHRS and CDR2 YFSETQ. The CDR3 is made up of 15 amino acids. Trimming took 8 bases from V and 0 from J; bases not matched to a gene: 7.

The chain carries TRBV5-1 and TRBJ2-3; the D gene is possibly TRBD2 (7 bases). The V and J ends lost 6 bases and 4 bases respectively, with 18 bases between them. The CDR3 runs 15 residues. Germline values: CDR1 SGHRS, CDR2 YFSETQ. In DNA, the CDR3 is TGCGCCAGCACCCGTTTAGGGGGGGAATCAGATACGCAGTATTTT. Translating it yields CASTRLGGESDTQYF.

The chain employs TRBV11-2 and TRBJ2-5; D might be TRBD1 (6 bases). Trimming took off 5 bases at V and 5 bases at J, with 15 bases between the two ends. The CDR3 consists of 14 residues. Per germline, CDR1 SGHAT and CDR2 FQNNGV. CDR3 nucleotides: TGTGCCAGCAGCAGTACCCAGGGGCATGAGACCCAGTACTTC. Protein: CASSSTQGHETQYF.

As DNA, the CDR3 is TGTGCCAGCAGCCGATATACTAGCGGGGGGCTCTTCTACGAGCAGTACTTC. Translation: CASSRYTSGGLFYEQYF. The chain joins TRBV2 to TRBJ2-7; 12 positions match TRBD2. With V trimmed by 6 bases and J by 3 bases, 12 bases remained unmatched. Per germline, CDR1 SNHLY and CDR2 FYNNEI. The CDR3 consists of 17 residues.

The CDR3 spells CASSLEPSGSYNEQFF. The CDR3 DNA is TGCGCCAGCAGCTTGGAGCCTAGCGGGTCCTACAATGAGCAGTTCTTC. This chain connects TRBV5-1 to TRBJ2-1; 8 bases are a match to TRBD2. V trimming: 0 bases; J trimming: 1 base; junction bases outside the gene matches: 3. Germline V lookup: CDR1 SGHRS, CDR2 YFSETQ. The CDR3 has 16 residues.

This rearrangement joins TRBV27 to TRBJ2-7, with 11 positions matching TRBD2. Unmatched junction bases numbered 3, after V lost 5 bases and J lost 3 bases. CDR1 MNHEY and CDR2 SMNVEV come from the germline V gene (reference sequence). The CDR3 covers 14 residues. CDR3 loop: CASSPLAGGYEQYF. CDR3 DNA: TGTGCCAGCAGTCCTCTAGCGGGAGGCTACGAGCAGTACTTC.

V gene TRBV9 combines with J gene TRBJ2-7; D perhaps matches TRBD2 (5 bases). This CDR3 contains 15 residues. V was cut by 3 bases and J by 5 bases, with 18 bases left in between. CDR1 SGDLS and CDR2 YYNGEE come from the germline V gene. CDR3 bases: TGTGCCAGCAGCGCCCGGGGTCGGGCCAAGCACGAGCAGTACTTC. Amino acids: CASSARGRAKHEQYF.

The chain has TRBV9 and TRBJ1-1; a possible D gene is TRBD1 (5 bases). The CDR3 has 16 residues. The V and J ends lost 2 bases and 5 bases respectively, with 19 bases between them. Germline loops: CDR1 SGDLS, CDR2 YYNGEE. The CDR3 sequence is CASSVSTGRPSTEAFF. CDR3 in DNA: TGTGCCAGCAGCGTTTCAACAGGACGCCCTTCGACTGAAGCTTTCTTT.

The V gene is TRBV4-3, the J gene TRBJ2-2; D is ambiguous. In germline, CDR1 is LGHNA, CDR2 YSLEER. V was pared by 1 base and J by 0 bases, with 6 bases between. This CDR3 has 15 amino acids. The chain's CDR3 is CASSQVEANTGELFF. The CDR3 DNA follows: TGCGCCAGCAGCCAAGTAGAGGCGAACACCGGGGAGCTGTTTTTT.

For the CDR3, the DNA is TGTGCCAGCAGTGAGTACGGGGGGAGCTCCTACAATGAGCAGTTCTTC. Translated, it gives CASSEYGGSSYNEQFF. The rearrangement joins TRBV2 to TRBJ2-1; 7 nucleotides align to TRBD2. V dropped 3 bases and J dropped 0; count of bases not matched to a gene: 5. The CDR3 covers 16 residues. In germline, CDR1 is SNHLY, CDR2 FYNNEI.

CDR3 sequence reads: CSVETERDEQFF. The CDR3 nucleotides read TGCAGCGTTGAAACCGAGCGCGATGAGCAGTTCTTC. The chain is built from TRBV29-1 and TRBJ2-1, with D uncertain. In germline, CDR1 is SQVTM, CDR2 ANQGSEA. CDR3 length: 12 residues. The germline V and J ends were trimmed by 2 bases and 8 bases, with 10 bases remaining between them.

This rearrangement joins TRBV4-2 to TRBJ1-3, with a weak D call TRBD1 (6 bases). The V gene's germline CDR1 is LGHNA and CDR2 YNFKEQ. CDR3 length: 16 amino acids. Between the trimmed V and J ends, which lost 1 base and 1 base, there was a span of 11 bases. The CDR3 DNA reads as TGTGCCAGCAGCCAAGGTGGGGGCCTATCTGGAAACACCATATATTTT. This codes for CASSQGGGLSGNTIYF.

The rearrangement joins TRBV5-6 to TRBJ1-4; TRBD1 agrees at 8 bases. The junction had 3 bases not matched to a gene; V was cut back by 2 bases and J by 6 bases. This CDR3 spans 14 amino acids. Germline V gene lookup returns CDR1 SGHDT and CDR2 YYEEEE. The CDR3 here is CASSLPGQDEKLFF. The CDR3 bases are TGTGCCAGCAGCTTACCGGGACAGGATGAAAAACTGTTTTTT.

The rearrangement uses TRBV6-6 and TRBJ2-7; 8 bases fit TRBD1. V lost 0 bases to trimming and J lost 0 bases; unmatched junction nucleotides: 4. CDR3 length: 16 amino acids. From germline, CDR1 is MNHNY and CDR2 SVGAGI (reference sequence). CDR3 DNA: TGTGCCAGCAGTTACTCGAGGACAGGGAGCTCCTACGAGCAGTACTTC. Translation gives CASSYSRTGSSYEQYF.

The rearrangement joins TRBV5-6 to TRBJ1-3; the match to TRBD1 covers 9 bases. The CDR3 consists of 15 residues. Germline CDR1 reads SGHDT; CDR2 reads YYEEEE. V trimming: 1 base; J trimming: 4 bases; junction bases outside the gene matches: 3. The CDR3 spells CASSLRTGAGNTIYF. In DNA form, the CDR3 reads TGTGCCAGCAGCTTGAGGACAGGGGCCGGAAACACCATATATTTT.

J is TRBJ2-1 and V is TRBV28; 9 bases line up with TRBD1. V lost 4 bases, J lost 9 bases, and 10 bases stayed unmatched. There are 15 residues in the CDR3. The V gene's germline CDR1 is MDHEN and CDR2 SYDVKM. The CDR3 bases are TGTGCCAGCAGTTCCCGACAGGGGGGGTCGGCTGAGCAGTTCTTC. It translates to CASSSRQGGSAEQFF.

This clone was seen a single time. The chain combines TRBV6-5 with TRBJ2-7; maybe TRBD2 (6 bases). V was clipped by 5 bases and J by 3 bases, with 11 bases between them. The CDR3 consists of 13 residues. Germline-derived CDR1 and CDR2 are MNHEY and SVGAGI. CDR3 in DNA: TGTGCCAGCAGTCGCCCGGGACTCTACGAGCAGTACTTC. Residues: CASSRPGLYEQYF.

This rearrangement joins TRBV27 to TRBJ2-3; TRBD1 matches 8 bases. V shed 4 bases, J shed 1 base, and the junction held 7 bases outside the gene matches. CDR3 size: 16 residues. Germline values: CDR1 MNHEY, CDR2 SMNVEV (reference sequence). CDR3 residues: CASSSRQGSRTDTQYF. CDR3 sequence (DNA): TGTGCCAGCAGTTCCCGACAGGGGTCGCGCACAGATACGCAGTATTTT.

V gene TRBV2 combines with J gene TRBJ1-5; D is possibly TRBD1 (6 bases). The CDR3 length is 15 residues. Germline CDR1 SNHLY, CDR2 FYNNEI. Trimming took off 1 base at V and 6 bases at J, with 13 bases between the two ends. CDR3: CASSEEGGRSQPQHF. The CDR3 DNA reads TGTGCCAGCAGTGAAGAGGGGGGGAGAAGTCAGCCCCAGCATTTT. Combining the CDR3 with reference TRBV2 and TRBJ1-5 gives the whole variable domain EPEVTQTPSHQVTQMGQEVILRCVPISNHLYFYWYRQILGQKVEFLVSFYNNEISEKSEIFDDQFSVERPDGSNFTLKIRSTKLEDSAMYFCASSEEGGRSQPQHFGDGTRLSIL.

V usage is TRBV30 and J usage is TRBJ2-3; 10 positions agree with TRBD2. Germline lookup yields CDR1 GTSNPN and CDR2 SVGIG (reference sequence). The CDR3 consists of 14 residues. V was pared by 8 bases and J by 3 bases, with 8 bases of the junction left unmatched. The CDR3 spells CARKGTSETDTQYF. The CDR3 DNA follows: TGTGCCAGAAAAGGGACTAGCGAAACAGATACGCAGTATTTT.

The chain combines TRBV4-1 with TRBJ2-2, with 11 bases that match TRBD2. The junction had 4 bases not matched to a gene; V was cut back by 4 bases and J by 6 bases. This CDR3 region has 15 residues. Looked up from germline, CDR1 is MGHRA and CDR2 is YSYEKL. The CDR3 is CASSPTSGGAGELFF. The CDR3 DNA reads TGCGCCAGCAGCCCAACTAGCGGGGGTGCCGGGGAGCTGTTTTTT.

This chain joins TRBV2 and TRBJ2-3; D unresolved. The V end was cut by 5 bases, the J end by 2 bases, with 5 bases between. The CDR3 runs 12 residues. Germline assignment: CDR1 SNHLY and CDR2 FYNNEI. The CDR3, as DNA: TGTGCCAGCAGTCCTATCACAGATACGCAGTATTTT. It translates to CASSPITDTQYF.

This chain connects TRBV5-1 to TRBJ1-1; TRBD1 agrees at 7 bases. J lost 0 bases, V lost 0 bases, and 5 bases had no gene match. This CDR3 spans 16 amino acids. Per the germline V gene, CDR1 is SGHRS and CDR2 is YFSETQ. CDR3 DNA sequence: TGCGCCAGCAGCTTGGACCTGACAGGGATGAACACTGAAGCTTTCTTT. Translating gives CASSLDLTGMNTEAFF.

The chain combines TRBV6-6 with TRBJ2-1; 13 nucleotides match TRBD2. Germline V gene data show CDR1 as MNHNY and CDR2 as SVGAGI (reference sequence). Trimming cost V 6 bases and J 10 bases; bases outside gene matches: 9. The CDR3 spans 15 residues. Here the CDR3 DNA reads TGTGCCAGCAGCCTCACTAGCGGGAGGGGTCAGGAGCAGTTCTTC. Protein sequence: CASSLTSGRGQEQFF.

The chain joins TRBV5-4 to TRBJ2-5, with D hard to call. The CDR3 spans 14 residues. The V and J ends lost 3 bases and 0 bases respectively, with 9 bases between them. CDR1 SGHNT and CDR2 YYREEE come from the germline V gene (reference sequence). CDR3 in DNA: TGTGCCAGCAGCTCTGACACGTACCAAGAGACCCAGTACTTC. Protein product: CASSSDTYQETQYF.